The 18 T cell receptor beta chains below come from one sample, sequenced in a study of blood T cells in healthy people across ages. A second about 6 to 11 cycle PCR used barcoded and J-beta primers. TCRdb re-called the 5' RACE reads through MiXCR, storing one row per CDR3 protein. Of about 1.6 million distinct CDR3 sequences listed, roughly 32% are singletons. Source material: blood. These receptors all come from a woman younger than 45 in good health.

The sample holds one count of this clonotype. The CDR3 bases are TGCAGTGCTATGGTCGCTTCCTACGAGCAGTACTTC. Translating it yields CSAMVASYEQYF. This rearrangement joins TRBV20-1 to TRBJ2-7; D remains unclear. The germline gives CDR1 DFQATT, CDR2 SNEGSKA (reference sequence). The length of the CDR3 is 12 residues. The V gene lost 4 bases and the J gene lost 1 base, with 8 bases spanning the gap.

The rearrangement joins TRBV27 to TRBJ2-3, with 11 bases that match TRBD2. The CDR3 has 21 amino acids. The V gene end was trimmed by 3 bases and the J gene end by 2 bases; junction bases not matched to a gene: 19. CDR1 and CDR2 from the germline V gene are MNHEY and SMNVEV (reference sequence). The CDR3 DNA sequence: TGTGCCAGCAGTTTGACACCGCCCGGAAGACTAGCGGGGTCTAACACAGATACGCAGTATTTT. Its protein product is CASSLTPPGRLAGSNTDTQYF.

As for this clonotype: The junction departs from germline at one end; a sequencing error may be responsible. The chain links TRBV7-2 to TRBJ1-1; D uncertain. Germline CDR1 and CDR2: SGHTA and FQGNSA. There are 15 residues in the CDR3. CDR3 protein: CASPDQLGRNTEAFF. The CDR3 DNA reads TGCGCCAGCCCGGACCAACTGGGTAGGAACACTGAAGCTTTCTTT.

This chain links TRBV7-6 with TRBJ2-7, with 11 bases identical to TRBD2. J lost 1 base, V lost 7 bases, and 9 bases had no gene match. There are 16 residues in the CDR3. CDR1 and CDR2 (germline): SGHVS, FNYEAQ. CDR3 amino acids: CASTPSSGGLSYEQYF. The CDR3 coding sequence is TGTGCCAGCACCCCATCTAGCGGGGGGCTATCCTACGAGCAGTACTTC.

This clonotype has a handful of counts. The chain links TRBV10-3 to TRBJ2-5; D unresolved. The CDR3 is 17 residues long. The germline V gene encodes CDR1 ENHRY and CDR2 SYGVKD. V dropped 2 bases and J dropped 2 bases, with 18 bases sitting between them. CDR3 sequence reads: CAISEPRYLLVQETQYF. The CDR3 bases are TGTGCCATCAGTGAGCCGCGTTATCTCCTAGTGCAAGAGACCCAGTACTTC.

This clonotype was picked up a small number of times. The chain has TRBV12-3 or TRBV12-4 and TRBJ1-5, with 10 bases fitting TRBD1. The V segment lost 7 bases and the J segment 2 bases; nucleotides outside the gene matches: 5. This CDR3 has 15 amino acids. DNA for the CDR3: TGTGCCAGCAAGACAGGGGGCATGGGCAATCAGCCCCAGCATTTT. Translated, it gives CASKTGGMGNQPQHF.

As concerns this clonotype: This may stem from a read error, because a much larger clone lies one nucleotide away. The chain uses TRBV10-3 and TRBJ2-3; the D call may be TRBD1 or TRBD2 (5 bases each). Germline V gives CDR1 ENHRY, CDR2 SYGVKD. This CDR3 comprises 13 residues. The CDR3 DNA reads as TGTGCCATCAGGGCAGGGAGCACAGATGCGCAGTATTTT. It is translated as CAIRAGSTDAQYF.

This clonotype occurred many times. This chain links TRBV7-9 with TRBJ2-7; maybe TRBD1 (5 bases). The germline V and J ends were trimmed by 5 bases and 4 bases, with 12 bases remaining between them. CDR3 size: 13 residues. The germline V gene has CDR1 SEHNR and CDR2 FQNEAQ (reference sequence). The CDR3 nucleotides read TGTGCCAGCAGCCAAAGTAAGGGGTACGAGCAGTACTTC. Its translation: CASSQSKGYEQYF.

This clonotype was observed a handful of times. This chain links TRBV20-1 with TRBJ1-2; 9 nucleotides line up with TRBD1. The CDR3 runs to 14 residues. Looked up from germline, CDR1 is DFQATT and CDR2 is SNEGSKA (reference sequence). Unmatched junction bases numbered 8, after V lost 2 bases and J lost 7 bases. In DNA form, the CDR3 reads TGCAGTGCTAGACCCACGACAGGGGGAAGTGGCTACACCTTC. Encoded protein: CSARPTTGGSGYTF.

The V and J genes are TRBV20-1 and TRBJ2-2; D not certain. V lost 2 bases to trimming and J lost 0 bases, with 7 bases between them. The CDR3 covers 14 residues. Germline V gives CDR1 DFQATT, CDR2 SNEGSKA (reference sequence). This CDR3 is CSARRLSNTGELFF. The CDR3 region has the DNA TGCAGTGCTAGACGTCTATCGAACACCGGGGAGCTGTTTTTT.

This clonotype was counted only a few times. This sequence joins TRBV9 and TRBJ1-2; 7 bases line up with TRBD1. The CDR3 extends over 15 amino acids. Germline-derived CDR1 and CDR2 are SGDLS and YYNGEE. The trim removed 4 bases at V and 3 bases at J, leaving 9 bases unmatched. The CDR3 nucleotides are TGTGCCAGCAGCCAGGGGACAGTATATGACTATGGCTACACCTTC. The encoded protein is CASSQGTVYDYGYTF.

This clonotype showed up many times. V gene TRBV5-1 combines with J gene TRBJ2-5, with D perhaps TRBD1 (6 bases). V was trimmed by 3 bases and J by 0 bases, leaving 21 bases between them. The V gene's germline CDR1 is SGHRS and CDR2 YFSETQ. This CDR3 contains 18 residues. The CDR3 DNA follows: TGCGCCAGCAGCTCCCGGGACACCGGGACCGGCAACCAAGAGACCCAGTACTTC. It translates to CASSSRDTGTGNQETQYF. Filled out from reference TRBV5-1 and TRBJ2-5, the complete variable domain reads KAGVTQTPRYLIKTRGQQVTLSCSPISGHRSVSWYQQTPGQGLQFLFEYFSETQRNKGNFPGRFSGRQFSNSRSEMNVSTLELGDSALYLCASSSRDTGTGNQETQYFGPGTRLLVL.

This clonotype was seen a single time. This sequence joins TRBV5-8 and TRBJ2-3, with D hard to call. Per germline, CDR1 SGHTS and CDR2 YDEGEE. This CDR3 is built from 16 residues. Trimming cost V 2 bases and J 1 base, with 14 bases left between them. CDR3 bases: TGTGCCAGCAGCTTCTTGGCAAGCCTCGGCACAGATACGCAGTATTTT. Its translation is CASSFLASLGTDTQYF.

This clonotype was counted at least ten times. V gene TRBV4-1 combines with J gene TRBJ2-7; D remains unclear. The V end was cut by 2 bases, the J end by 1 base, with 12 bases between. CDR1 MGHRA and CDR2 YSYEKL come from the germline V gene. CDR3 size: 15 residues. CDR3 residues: CASSQISPGSYEQYF. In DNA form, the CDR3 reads TGCGCCAGCAGCCAAATCTCTCCAGGTTCCTACGAGCAGTACTTC.

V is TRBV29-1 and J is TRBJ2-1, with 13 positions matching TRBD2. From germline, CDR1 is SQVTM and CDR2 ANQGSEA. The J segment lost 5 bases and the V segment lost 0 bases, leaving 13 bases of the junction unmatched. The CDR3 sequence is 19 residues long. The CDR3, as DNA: TGCAGCGTTGAAGACCGACTAGCGGGAGGCAGTAGTGGCCACAATGAGCAGTTCTTC. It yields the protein CSVEDRLAGGSSGHNEQFF.

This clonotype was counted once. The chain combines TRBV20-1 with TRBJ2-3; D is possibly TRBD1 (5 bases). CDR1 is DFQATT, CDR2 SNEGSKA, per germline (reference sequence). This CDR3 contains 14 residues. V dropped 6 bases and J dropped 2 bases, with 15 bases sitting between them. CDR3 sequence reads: CSAKQEPLTDTQYF. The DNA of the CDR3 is TGCAGTGCCAAACAGGAACCTCTCACAGATACGCAGTATTTT.

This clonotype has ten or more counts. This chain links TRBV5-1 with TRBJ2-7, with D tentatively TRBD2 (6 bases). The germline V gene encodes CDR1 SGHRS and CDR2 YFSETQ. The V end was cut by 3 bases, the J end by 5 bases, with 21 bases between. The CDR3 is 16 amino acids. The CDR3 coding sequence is TGCGCCAGCAGCTCCGGGGGTATAGGGGTCTACGACGAGCAGTACTTC. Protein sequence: CASSSGGIGVYDEQYF. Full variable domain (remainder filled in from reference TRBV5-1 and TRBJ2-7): KAGVTQTPRYLIKTRGQQVTLSCSPISGHRSVSWYQQTPGQGLQFLFEYFSETQRNKGNFPGRFSGRQFSNSRSEMNVSTLELGDSALYLCASSSGGIGVYDEQYFGPGTRLTVT.

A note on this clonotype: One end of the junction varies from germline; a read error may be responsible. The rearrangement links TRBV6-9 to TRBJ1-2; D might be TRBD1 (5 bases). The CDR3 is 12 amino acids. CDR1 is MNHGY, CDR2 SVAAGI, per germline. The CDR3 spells CSSSLSKGNPTF. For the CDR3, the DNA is TGTTCCAGCAGTTTATCGAAGGGGAACCCTACCTTC.